This is a list of T cell receptor beta chains from one sample in a study of blood T cell repertoires in COVID-19. The method was immunoSEQ multiplex PCR; TCRdb's version includes in-frame clones alone and lacks a portion of them. In the table there are about 350,000 clones, roughly 90% of which are singletons. The sample was peripheral blood. The origin of the receptors is a man aged 25-45 years with COVID-19, enrolled during active disease. Each CDR3 is given with its conserved first and last residue. D genes are given only for firm matches.

V	J	D	CDR3	DNA
TRBV6-1	TRBJ1-2	.	CASSEGRVHGYTF	TGTGCCAGCAGTGAAGGCAGGGTACATGGCTACACCTTC
TRBV27	TRBJ1-1	.	CASSTRTGRTEAFF	TGTGCCAGCAGTACAAGAACAGGGCGCACTGAAGCTTTCTTT
TRBV9	TRBJ2-1	.	CASSVLGHPTTTMLQFF	TGTGCCAGCAGCGTACTGGGACACCCGACCACTACAATGTTACAGTTCTTC
TRBV7-9	TRBJ2-7	TRBD2	CASSSGLAHEQYF	TGTGCCAGCAGCTCCGGACTAGCCCACGAGCAGTACTTC
TRBV5-6	TRBJ2-1	TRBD2	CASSLSTAGGPYNEQFF	TGTGCCAGCAGCTTGTCTACGGCGGGGGGGCCGTACAATGAGCAGTTCTTC
TRBV7-9	TRBJ1-6	TRBD1	CASQLKAGGPSYNSPLHF	TGTGCCAGCCAGCTTAAGGCAGGGGGGCCATCCTATAATTCACCCCTCCACTTT
TRBV28	TRBJ2-7	TRBD2	CASSFKGVGTSTYEQYF	TGTGCCAGCAGTTTCAAAGGGGTCGGGACTAGTACCTACGAGCAGTACTTC
TRBV15	TRBJ2-7	.	CATSIAAPSYEQYF	TGTGCCACCAGCATAGCGGCCCCCTCCTACGAGCAGTACTTC
TRBV3-1/TRBV3-2	TRBJ1-2	.	CASSHTGLWYYGYTF	TGTGCCAGCAGCCACACAGGGTTGTGGTACTATGGCTACACCTTC
TRBV19	TRBJ2-1	TRBD2	CASSFSGRSPNSYNEQFF	TGTGCCAGTAGTTTTAGCGGGAGATCCCCCAACTCCTACAATGAGCAGTTCTTC
TRBV6-5	TRBJ2-2	.	CAGRGNSKNTGELFF	TGTGCCGGCCGCGGGAACTCTAAGAACACCGGGGAGCTGTTTTTT
TRBV15	TRBJ1-6	TRBD1	CATSRETGTEYNSPLHF	TGTGCCACCAGCAGAGAAACCGGGACAGAGTATAATTCACCCCTCCACTTT
TRBV19	TRBJ1-3	TRBD1	CASSIRQGAGGNTIYF	TGTGCCAGTAGTATCCGACAGGGGGCTGGAGGAAACACCATATATTTT